The 32 T cell receptor beta chains presented below share a single source sample, sequenced in a study of CD8+CD57+ T cells in acquired aplastic anemia. Patients who underwent sequencing had shown CD8+CD57+ cell expansion by flow cytometry. Genomic DNA served as template for TCR beta VDJ and CDR3 profiling. MiXCR, applied by TCRdb to the reads, yields one record per CDR3 protein. The table records 450,000 to 600,000 distinct CDR3 sequences, over 25% of them present only once. What was sequenced was sorted CD4+, CD8+, or CD8+CD57+ T cells (not recorded which) from PBMCs. Every receptor here comes from a human donor with aplastic anemia.

The CDR3 sequence: CASRLQGQGYGYTF. The CDR3 region has the DNA TGTGCCAGCAGATTACAGGGGCAGGGCTATGGCTACACCTTC. The chain joins TRBV6-1 to TRBJ1-2, with TRBD1 matching 7 bases. Trimming cost V 6 bases and J 4 bases; bases outside gene matches: 8. This CDR3 has 14 amino acids. Germline V gives CDR1 MNHNS, CDR2 SASEGT.

This chain connects TRBV10-2 to TRBJ1-2; the D is unclear. Germline CDR1 and CDR2: WSHSY and SAAADI. This CDR3 contains 12 residues. V was pared by 0 bases and J by 4 bases, with 3 bases between. The CDR3 protein is CASSESAYGYTF. CDR3 nucleotides: TGCGCCAGCAGTGAGTCGGCCTATGGCTACACCTTC.

The sample holds a few counts of this clonotype. V is TRBV5-1 and J is TRBJ2-5; D is undetermined. The J call may be in error: the DNA end matches TRBJ2-7 better. CDR1 is SGHRS, CDR2 YFSETQ, per germline. CDR3 length: 14 residues. The CDR3 nucleotides are TGCGCCAGCAGCTTGGAGGATTCTACCTACGAGCAGTACTTC. Amino acid sequence: CASSLEDSTYEQYF.

The chain combines TRBV7-3 with TRBJ2-2; D perhaps matches TRBD2 (6 bases). The CDR3 totals 16 residues. Trimming stripped 5 bases from V and 1 base from J, with 14 bases between. Germline-derived CDR1 and CDR2 are SGHTA and FQGTGA. CDR3 residues: CASSLNGGKNTGELFF. The CDR3 bases are TGTGCCAGCAGCCTTAACGGCGGGAAGAACACCGGGGAGCTGTTTTTT.

Here the CDR3 DNA reads TGCAGTGCTACTACGGGACAGGGAGACCAGCCCCAGCATTTT. Protein product: CSATTGQGDQPQHF. The rearrangement joins TRBV20-1 to TRBJ1-5; 9 bases are shared with TRBD1. This CDR3 spans 14 amino acids. Per the germline V gene, CDR1 is DFQATT and CDR2 is SNEGSKA (reference sequence). The J segment lost 7 bases and the V segment lost 4 bases, leaving 8 bases of the junction unmatched.

The chain uses TRBV19 and TRBJ1-2; D gene unclear. Per germline, CDR1 LNHDA and CDR2 SQIVND (reference sequence). Trimming took off 9 bases at V and 4 bases at J, with 24 bases between the two ends. CDR3 length equals 16 residues. CDR3 amino acids: CASRDLGRETSYGYTF. The CDR3 bases are TGTGCCAGCCGAGACCTAGGGCGGGAGACCTCCTATGGCTACACCTTC.

This clonotype has ten or more counts. The chain combines TRBV10-3 with TRBJ2-7; the D gene is possibly TRBD1 (6 bases). CDR3 length: 16 amino acids. Per germline, CDR1 ENHRY and CDR2 SYGVKD. The V end was cut by 6 bases, the J end by 3 bases, with 21 bases between. The DNA for the CDR3 is TGTGCCATCAGGGATCGGGACACCCGAACAGTCTACGAGCAGTACTTC. This translates into CAIRDRDTRTVYEQYF.

In this sample, this clonotype turned up many times. This rearrangement joins TRBV7-9 to TRBJ2-1; D possibly matches TRBD1 or TRBD2 (5 bases each). Germline CDR1 reads SEHNR; CDR2 reads FQNEAQ (reference sequence). The CDR3 runs 12 residues. The ends were cut back, 11 bases at V and 0 bases at J, with 8 bases in the middle. CDR3 sequence: CAGGSSYNEQFF. CDR3 coding DNA: TGTGCCGGGGGAAGCTCCTACAATGAGCAGTTCTTC.

A few counts support this clonotype. V gene TRBV6-2 or TRBV6-3 combines with J gene TRBJ2-1, with D possibly being TRBD2 (5 bases). CDR1 is MNHEY and CDR2 is SVGEGT in the germline V gene. The germline V and J ends were trimmed by 0 bases and 1 base, with 13 bases remaining between them. The CDR3 has 17 amino acids. This CDR3 is CASSYSRRAISYNEQFF. CDR3 bases: TGTGCCAGCAGTTACTCGAGGCGGGCTATATCCTACAATGAGCAGTTCTTC.

This clonotype was seen ten or more times. The chain is built from TRBV29-1 and TRBJ2-3; 7 bases align to TRBD1. The length of the CDR3 is 16 residues. Trimming at V came to 5 bases and at J to 3 bases, leaving 14 bases not matched to a gene. Germline V gene data show CDR1 as SQVTM and CDR2 as ANQGSEA. CDR3 residues: CSVSSRQGVMTDTQYF. CDR3 DNA: TGCAGCGTTAGCAGTAGACAGGGTGTTATGACAGATACGCAGTATTTT.

The CDR3 nucleotides are TGTGCCAGCAGCCCCGACAGCCCGAATGAAAAACTGTTTTTT. As protein: CASSPDSPNEKLFF. The V gene is TRBV6-1, the J gene TRBJ1-4; D is possibly TRBD1 (5 bases). This CDR3 is built from 14 residues. Germline-derived CDR1 and CDR2 are MNHNS and SASEGT. V was trimmed by 6 bases and J by 5 bases, leaving 13 bases between them.

This clonotype showed up just a few times. This chain connects TRBV6-1 to TRBJ2-4; D is possibly TRBD1 or TRBD2 (5 bases each). This CDR3 contains 12 residues. Germline CDR1 and CDR2: MNHNS and SASEGT. Deletions cut 4 bases from V and 5 bases from J, with 6 bases between. CDR3 loop: CASSGGENIQYF. CDR3 nucleotides: TGTGCCAGCAGTGGAGGGGAAAACATTCAGTACTTC.

Concerning this clonotype itself: Germline is not matched at one junction end, which may reflect a read error. The chain employs TRBV20-1 and TRBJ2-7, with 8 bases identical to TRBD2. CDR1 DFQATT and CDR2 SNEGSKA come from the germline V gene (reference sequence). The CDR3 spans 15 residues. CDR3 protein: CGARGGAGGDYEQYF. The CDR3 DNA reads as TGCGGTGCTAGGGGCGGGGCGGGAGGAGACTACGAGCAGTACTTC.

There are a few counts of this clonotype. A read error may produce the germline difference seen at one junction end. The chain combines TRBV10-3 with TRBJ1-6; D uncertain. The CDR3 length is 16 residues. The germline CDR1 and CDR2 sequences are ENHRY and SYGVKD. The CDR3 loop is CASSFGRLQRHSPLHF. CDR3 nucleotide sequence: TGTGCCAGCAGTTTCGGGCGACTGCAGCGCCATTCACCCCTCCACTTT.

Of note for this clonotype: This may stem from a read error, because a much larger clone lies one nucleotide away. The V call is TRBV7-9, the J call TRBJ2-7; tentative D call: TRBD1 (6 bases). V lost 5 bases and J 5 bases, leaving 16 bases between the germline ends. Germline V gene data show CDR1 as SEHNR and CDR2 as FQNEAQ (reference sequence). The CDR3 is 14 residues long. Written as DNA, the CDR3 is TGTGCCAGCAGCCCACCAGGACAGTCGGACGAGCAGTACTTC. This sequence encodes CASSPPGQSDEQYF.

This clonotype has only one observation. At one of its ends the junction is not consistent with the germline gene, which may arise from a read error. The genes are TRBV2 and TRBJ1-1, with 7 bases matching TRBD1. CDR3 size: 14 residues. The V gene's germline CDR1 is SNHLY and CDR2 FYNNEI. Here the CDR3 DNA reads TGTACCAGCAGTGAGACAGGGTTTGCCACTGAAGCTTTCTTT. As protein: CTSSETGFATEAFF.

The V gene is TRBV10-3, the J gene TRBJ2-7, with 10 bases identical to TRBD1. The CDR3 sequence is 15 residues long. From germline, CDR1 is ENHRY and CDR2 SYGVKD. Trimming removed 4 bases from V and 4 bases from J; junction bases left unmatched: 7. CDR3 in amino acids: CAISGGGTGAYEQYF. As DNA, the CDR3 is TGTGCCATCAGTGGGGGGGGGACAGGGGCTTACGAGCAGTACTTC.

The CDR3 spells CASSEAARFLYGYTF. The CDR3, as DNA: TGTGCCAGCAGTGAAGCGGCCAGGTTTCTCTATGGCTACACCTTC. This chain joins TRBV2 and TRBJ1-2; unclear D gene. The CDR3 length is 15 residues. Germline V gene data show CDR1 as SNHLY and CDR2 as FYNNEI. Trimming cost V 0 bases and J 4 bases, with 12 bases left between them. Full variable domain (outside the CDR3, taken from reference TRBV2 and TRBJ1-2): EPEVTQTPSHQVTQMGQEVILRCVPISNHLYFYWYRQILGQKVEFLVSFYNNEISEKSEIFDDQFSVERPDGSNFTLKIRSTKLEDSAMYFCASSEAARFLYGYTFGSGTRLTVV.

The V gene is TRBV11-1, the J gene TRBJ2-3; D could derive from TRBD1 or TRBD2 (5 bases each). V shed 1 base and J shed 8 bases, with 16 bases lying between them. The germline CDR1 and CDR2 sequences are SGHAT and FQDESV (reference sequence). This CDR3 comprises 15 residues. The CDR3 here is CASSLGDGTEGTQYF. In DNA form, the CDR3 reads TGTGCCAGCAGCTTAGGGGACGGGACCGAGGGTACGCAGTATTTT. Together with reference TRBV11-1 and TRBJ2-3, the CDR3 gives the full variable domain: EAEVAQSPRYKITEKSQAVAFWCDPISGHATLYWYRQILGQGPELLVQFQDESVVDDSQLPKDRFSAERLKGVDSTLKIQPAELGDSAMYLCASSLGDGTEGTQYFGPGTRLTVL.

V is TRBV6-2 or TRBV6-3 and J is TRBJ2-2, with a possible D match to TRBD1 (6 bases). CDR3 size: 20 residues. Looked up from germline, CDR1 is MNHEY and CDR2 is SVGEGT. Trimming pared 0 bases from V and 0 bases from J, leaving 20 bases between. The CDR3 spells CASSYSRGAGAETNTGELFF. The CDR3, as DNA: TGTGCCAGCAGTTACTCGAGGGGTGCAGGGGCAGAAACGAACACCGGGGAGCTGTTTTTT.

There are a few counts of this clonotype. This sequence joins TRBV28 and TRBJ1-5; 7 nucleotides line up with TRBD1. Trimming removed 0 bases from V and 3 bases from J; junction bases left unmatched: 8. This CDR3 spans 17 amino acids. Looked up from germline, CDR1 is MDHEN and CDR2 is SYDVKM. CDR3 DNA sequence: TGTGCCAGCAGTTTATGGAGGGGAGGGGGCAACAATCAGCCCCAGCATTTT. Protein sequence: CASSLWRGGGNNQPQHF.

The chain uses TRBV2 and TRBJ1-5; D gene unclear. Trimming removed 9 bases from V and 6 bases from J, with 15 bases in between. Germline loops: CDR1 SNHLY, CDR2 FYNNEI. The CDR3 is 13 amino acids. CDR3 amino acids: CARREDQAQPQHF. The CDR3 coding sequence is TGTGCCAGGAGGGAAGATCAGGCTCAGCCCCAGCATTTT.

A remark on this clonotype: Being one base from a much bigger clone, this may be a read error. The genes are TRBV7-9 and TRBJ1-5; 8 bases match TRBD1. The CDR3 has 15 residues. The V segment lost 5 bases and the J segment 7 bases; nucleotides outside the gene matches: 10. Germline CDR1 SEHNR, CDR2 FQNEAQ (reference sequence). The CDR3 nucleotides are TGTGCCAGCAGCCTCGCGACAGGGGCGGGACAGCCCCAGCATTTT. Protein sequence: CASSLATGAGQPQHF.

The rearrangement uses TRBV20-1 and TRBJ2-7, with D perhaps TRBD1 (5 bases). V was clipped by 3 bases and J by 3 bases, with 9 bases between them. The germline V gene encodes CDR1 DFQATT and CDR2 SNEGSKA (reference sequence). The CDR3 consists of 12 residues. The CDR3 DNA reads as TGCAGTGCTAGCGTCAGGGACTACGAGCAGTACTTC. It is translated as CSASVRDYEQYF.

V gene TRBV15 combines with J gene TRBJ1-6, with 7 bases fitting TRBD1. Trimming removed 3 bases from V and 10 bases from J; junction bases left unmatched: 6. The CDR3 is 14 amino acids. Germline V CDR1 and CDR2: LNHNV, YYDKDF (reference sequence). DNA of the CDR3: TGTGCCACCAGCAGCCGAACAGGGGAGTCACCCCTCCACTTT. Translated, it gives CATSSRTGESPLHF. Full variable domain (rest looked up from reference TRBV15 and TRBJ1-6): DAMVIQNPRYQVTQFGKPVTLSCSQTLNHNVMYWYQQKSSQAPKLLFHYYDKDFNNEADTPDNFQSRRPNTSFCFLDIRSPGLGDTAMYLCATSSRTGESPLHFGNGTRLTVT.

This clonotype has a handful of counts. The V gene is TRBV11-2, the J gene TRBJ1-4; D is ambiguous. The CDR3 runs to 16 residues. Trimming cost V 4 bases and J 8 bases, with 20 bases left between them. The germline gives CDR1 SGHAT, CDR2 FQNNGV. CDR3 amino acids: CASSSDLLAGSEKLFF. In DNA, the CDR3 is TGTGCCAGCAGCTCCGATCTATTAGCGGGGAGCGAAAAACTGTTTTTT.

The sample holds a few counts of this clonotype. The V call is TRBV20-1, the J call TRBJ1-1; no clear D gene. The germline V and J ends were trimmed by 3 bases and 5 bases, with 10 bases remaining between them. The CDR3 runs 12 residues. Germline V lookup: CDR1 DFQATT, CDR2 SNEGSKA (reference sequence). The CDR3 DNA is TGCAGTGCTAGGCGTTCAAGAACTGAAGCTTTCTTT. Translating gives CSARRSRTEAFF.

This clonotype has only a few counts. The V and J genes are TRBV5-5 and TRBJ2-7; no definite D call. The CDR3 loop spans 14 amino acids. V gave up 4 bases and J gave up 0 bases, with 11 bases separating them. Per the germline V gene, CDR1 is SGHKS and CDR2 is YYEKEE (reference sequence). The chain's CDR3 is CASSPDLSSYEQYF. CDR3 DNA: TGTGCCAGCAGCCCGGACCTCAGCTCCTACGAGCAGTACTTC.

This clonotype was seen more than once but under ten times. The genes are TRBV2 and TRBJ1-5; a possible D gene is TRBD1 (6 bases). CDR3 length equals 18 residues. V was trimmed by 5 bases and J by 1 base, leaving 21 bases between them. Germline V gene data show CDR1 as SNHLY and CDR2 as FYNNEI. The CDR3 protein is CASSSLVGGQVSNQPQHF. In DNA form, the CDR3 reads TGTGCCAGCAGTTCCCTAGTGGGGGGGCAGGTGAGCAATCAGCCCCAGCATTTT.

As to this clonotype: One junction end does not reproduce the germline sequence, and a read error may be involved. The gene calls are TRBV20-1 and TRBJ1-1; no reliable D call. This CDR3 contains 15 residues. The germline gives CDR1 DFQATT, CDR2 SNEGSKA (reference sequence). CDR3 bases: TGCAGTGCTAGAGTCGGTAACGGGGTGGCCACTGAAGCTTTCTTC. This translates into CSARVGNGVATEAFF.

With respect to this clonotype: The junction departs from the called germline gene at one end, perhaps through a read error. The chain uses TRBV10-1 and TRBJ2-7, with a possible D match to TRBD2 (5 bases). The CDR3 covers 14 residues. Germline loops: CDR1 WNHNN, CDR2 SYGVQD (reference sequence). CDR3: CASSLSADSDEQYF. The DNA for the CDR3 is TGTGCCAGCAGTCTCTCAGCGGACTCTGACGAGCAGTACTTC.

The V gene is TRBV7-9, the J gene TRBJ2-2; D is unresolved. The CDR3 spans 14 residues. The V gene's germline CDR1 is SEHNR and CDR2 FQNEAQ (reference sequence). V was shortened by 5 bases and J by 3 bases, with 10 bases between the two germline ends. CDR3 nucleotides: TGTGCCAGCAGCCCCGACGGGTACACCGGGGAGCTGTTTTTT. Amino acid sequence: CASSPDGYTGELFF.